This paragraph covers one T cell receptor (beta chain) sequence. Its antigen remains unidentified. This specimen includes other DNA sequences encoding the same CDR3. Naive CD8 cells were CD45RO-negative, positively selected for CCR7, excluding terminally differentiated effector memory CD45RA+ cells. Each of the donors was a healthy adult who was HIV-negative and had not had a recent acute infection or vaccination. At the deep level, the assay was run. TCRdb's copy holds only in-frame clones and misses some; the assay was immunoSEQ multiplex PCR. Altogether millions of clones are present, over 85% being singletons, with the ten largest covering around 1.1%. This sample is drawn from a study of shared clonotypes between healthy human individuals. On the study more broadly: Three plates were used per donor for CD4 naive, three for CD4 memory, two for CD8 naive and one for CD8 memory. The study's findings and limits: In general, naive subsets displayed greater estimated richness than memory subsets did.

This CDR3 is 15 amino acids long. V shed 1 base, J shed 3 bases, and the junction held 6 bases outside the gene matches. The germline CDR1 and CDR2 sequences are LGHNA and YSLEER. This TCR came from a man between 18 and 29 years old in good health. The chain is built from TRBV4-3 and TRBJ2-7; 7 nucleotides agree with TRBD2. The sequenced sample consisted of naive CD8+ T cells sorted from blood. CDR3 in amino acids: CASSQGLADSYEQYF. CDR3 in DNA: TGCGCCAGCAGCCAAGGGCTAGCGGATAGCTACGAGCAGTACTTC.